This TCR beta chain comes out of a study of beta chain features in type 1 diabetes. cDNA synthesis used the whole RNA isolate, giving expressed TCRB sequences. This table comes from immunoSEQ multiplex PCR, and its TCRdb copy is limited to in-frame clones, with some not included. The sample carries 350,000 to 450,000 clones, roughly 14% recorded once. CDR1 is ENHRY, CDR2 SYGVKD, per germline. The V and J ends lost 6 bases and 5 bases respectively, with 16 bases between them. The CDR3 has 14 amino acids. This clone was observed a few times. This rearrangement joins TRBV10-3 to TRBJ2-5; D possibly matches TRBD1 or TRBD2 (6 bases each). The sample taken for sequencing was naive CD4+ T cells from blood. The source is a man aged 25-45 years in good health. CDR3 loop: CAIRSARGGETQYF. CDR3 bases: TGTGCCATCAGATCGGCCCGAGGGGGGGAGACCCAGTACTTC.